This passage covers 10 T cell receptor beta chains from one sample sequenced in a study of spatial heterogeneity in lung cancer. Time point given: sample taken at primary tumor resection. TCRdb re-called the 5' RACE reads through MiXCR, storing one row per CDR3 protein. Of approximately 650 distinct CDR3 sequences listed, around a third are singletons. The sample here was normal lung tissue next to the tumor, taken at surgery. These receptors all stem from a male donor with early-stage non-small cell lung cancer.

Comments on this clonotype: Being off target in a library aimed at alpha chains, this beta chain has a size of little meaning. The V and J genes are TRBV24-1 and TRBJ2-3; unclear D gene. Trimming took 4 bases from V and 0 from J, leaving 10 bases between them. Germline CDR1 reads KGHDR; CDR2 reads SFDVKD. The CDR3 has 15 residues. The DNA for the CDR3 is TGTGCCACCAGTGAGCGGTCGCGGAGCACAGATACGCAGTATTTT. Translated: CATSERSRSTDTQYF.

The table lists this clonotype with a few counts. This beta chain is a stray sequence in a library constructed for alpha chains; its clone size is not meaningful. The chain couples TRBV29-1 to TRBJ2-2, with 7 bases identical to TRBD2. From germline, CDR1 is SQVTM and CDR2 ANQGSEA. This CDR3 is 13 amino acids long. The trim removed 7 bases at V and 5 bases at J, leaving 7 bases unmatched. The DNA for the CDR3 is TGCAGCGCTACAATTAGCGGGACCGGGGAGCTGTTTTTT. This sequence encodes CSATISGTGELFF.

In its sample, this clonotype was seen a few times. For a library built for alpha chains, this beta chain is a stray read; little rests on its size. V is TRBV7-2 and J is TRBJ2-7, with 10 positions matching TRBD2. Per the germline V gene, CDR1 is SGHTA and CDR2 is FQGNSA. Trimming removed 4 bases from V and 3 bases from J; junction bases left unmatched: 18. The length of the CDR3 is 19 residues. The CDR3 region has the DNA TGTGCCAGCAGCTCCATGAAACCGGGACTAGCGCTTACTTTCTACGAGCAGTACTTC. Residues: CASSSMKPGLALTFYEQYF.

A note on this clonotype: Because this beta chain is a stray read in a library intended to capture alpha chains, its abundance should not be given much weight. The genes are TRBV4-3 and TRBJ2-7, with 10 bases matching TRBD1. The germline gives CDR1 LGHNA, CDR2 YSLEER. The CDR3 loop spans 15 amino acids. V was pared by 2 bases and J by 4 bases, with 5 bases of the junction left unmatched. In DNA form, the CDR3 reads TGCGCCAGCAGCCAAAGACAGGGGGCGTTGTACGAGCAGTACTTC. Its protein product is CASSQRQGALYEQYF.

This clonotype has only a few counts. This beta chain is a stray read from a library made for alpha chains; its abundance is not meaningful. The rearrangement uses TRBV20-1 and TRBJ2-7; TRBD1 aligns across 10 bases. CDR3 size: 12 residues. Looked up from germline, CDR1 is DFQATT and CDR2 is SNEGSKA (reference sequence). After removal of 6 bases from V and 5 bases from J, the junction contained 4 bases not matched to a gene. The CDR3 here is CSATGGKNEQYF. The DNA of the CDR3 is TGCAGTGCGACAGGGGGCAAGAACGAGCAGTACTTC.

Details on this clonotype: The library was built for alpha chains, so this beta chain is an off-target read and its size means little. The CDR3 region has the DNA TGTGCCACCGGGACAGGGGGCGTAGATACGCAGTATTTT. Protein sequence: CATGTGGVDTQYF. J is TRBJ2-3 and V is TRBV24-1; 12 bases map to TRBD1. The CDR3 runs 13 residues. Germline V gives CDR1 KGHDR, CDR2 SFDVKD. V trimming: 9 bases; J trimming: 5 bases; junction bases outside the gene matches: 2.

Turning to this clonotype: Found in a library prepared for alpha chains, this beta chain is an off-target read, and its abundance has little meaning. The CDR3 loop is CASRSLRDSAGELFF. As DNA, the CDR3 is TGCGCCAGCAGATCATTGCGGGATAGCGCCGGGGAGCTGTTTTTT. The gene calls are TRBV5-1 and TRBJ2-2, with TRBD2 as a possible D gene (6 bases). Trimming cost V 5 bases and J 6 bases, with 17 bases left between them. Germline V gene sequence: CDR1 SGHRS, CDR2 YFSETQ. This CDR3 spans 15 amino acids.

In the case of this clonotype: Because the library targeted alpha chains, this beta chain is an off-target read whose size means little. CDR3 DNA sequence: TGTGCCAGCCCCTCAGGCCGCCACAGTGGCTACACCTTC. This translates into CASPSGRHSGYTF. The rearrangement uses TRBV7-9 and TRBJ1-2; D is ambiguous. V was trimmed by 8 bases and J by 7 bases, leaving 17 bases between them. CDR1 is SEHNR and CDR2 is FQNEAQ in the germline V gene (reference sequence). The CDR3 is 13 amino acids.

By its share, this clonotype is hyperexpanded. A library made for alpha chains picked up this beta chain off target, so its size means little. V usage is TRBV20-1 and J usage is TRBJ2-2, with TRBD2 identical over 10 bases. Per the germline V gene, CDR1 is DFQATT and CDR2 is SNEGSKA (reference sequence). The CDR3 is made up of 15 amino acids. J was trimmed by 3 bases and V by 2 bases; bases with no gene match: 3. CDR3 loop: CSARSGGADTGELFF. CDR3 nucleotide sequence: TGCAGTGCTAGAAGCGGGGGGGCCGACACCGGGGAGCTGTTTTTT.

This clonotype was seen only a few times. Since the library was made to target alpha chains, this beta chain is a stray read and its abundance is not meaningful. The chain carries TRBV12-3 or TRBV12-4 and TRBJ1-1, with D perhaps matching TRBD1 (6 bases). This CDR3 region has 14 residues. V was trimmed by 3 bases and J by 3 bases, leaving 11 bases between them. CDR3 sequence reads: CASSLAGGYTEAFF. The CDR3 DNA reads TGTGCCAGCAGTTTGGCCGGGGGCTACACTGAAGCTTTCTTT.